This passage covers 8 T cell receptor beta chains from one sample sequenced in a study of blood T cell repertoires in COVID-19. The method was immunoSEQ multiplex PCR; TCRdb's version includes in-frame clones alone and lacks a portion of them. The sample lists about 270,000 clones; 75% to 90% were seen once. The sample comprised PBMCs or T cells enriched from blood (not recorded which). The receptors derive from a woman younger than 35 who had recovered from COVID-19.

This chain uses TRBV4-1 with TRBJ1-3; D is unclear. The CDR3 consists of 14 residues. The V gene lost 6 bases and the J gene lost 0 bases, with 9 bases spanning the gap. Germline V CDR1 and CDR2: MGHRA, YSYEKL. In nucleotides, the CDR3 is TGCGCCAGCAGTCAACAGATCTCTGGAAACACCATATATTTT. It translates to CASSQQISGNTIYF.

The chain is built from TRBV6-5 and TRBJ1-2, with TRBD1 matching over 7 bases. The junction had 8 bases not matched to a gene; V was cut back by 7 bases and J by 6 bases. Germline loops: CDR1 MNHEY, CDR2 SVGAGI. The CDR3 spans 13 residues. CDR3 bases: TGTGCCAGCACTAGGAGGGGGCAGGATGGCTACACCTTC. It encodes CASTRRGQDGYTF.

The chain employs TRBV5-1 and TRBJ2-7, with 7 nucleotides matching TRBD1. Per germline, CDR1 SGHRS and CDR2 YFSETQ. There are 14 residues in the CDR3. V dropped 4 bases and J dropped 2; count of bases not matched to a gene: 6. CDR3 sequence reads: CASSLRQGAYEQYF. CDR3 DNA: TGCGCCAGCAGCCTCCGACAGGGAGCCTACGAGCAGTACTTC.

This clone was counted a single time. V is TRBV10-3 and J is TRBJ2-2; 7 bases agree with TRBD1. This CDR3 contains 15 residues. V lost 4 bases to trimming and J lost 2 bases; unmatched junction nucleotides: 4. The germline CDR1 and CDR2 sequences are ENHRY and SYGVKD. For the CDR3, the DNA is TGTGCCATCAGTGTCCGGGACAGAAACACCGGGGAGCTGTTTTTT. Protein product: CAISVRDRNTGELFF.

The chain links TRBV6-6 to TRBJ1-4; D is unresolved. V gave up 2 bases and J gave up 8 bases, with 12 bases separating them. Germline V gene sequence: CDR1 MNHNY, CDR2 SVGAGI (reference sequence). The CDR3 spans 14 residues. The CDR3 DNA is TGTGCCAGCAGTTACGTGGCAGAGGAAGAAAAACTGTTTTTT. Translation gives CASSYVAEEEKLFF.

This clone was detected only a few times. The chain has TRBV20-1 and TRBJ1-2; 7 nucleotides align to TRBD1. CDR1 and CDR2 from the germline V gene are DFQATT and SNEGSKA (reference sequence). The CDR3 totals 13 residues. After removal of 3 bases from V and 2 bases from J, the junction contained 3 bases not matched to a gene. DNA for the CDR3: TGCAGTGCTAGTAGGGGGCAGAACTATGGCTACACCTTC. Encoded protein: CSASRGQNYGYTF.

The chain couples TRBV14 to TRBJ1-6; a possible D gene is TRBD1 (6 bases). The CDR3 runs 15 residues. Deletions cut 6 bases from V and 5 bases from J, with 14 bases between. CDR1 and CDR2 (germline): SGHDN, FVKESK. The CDR3 loop is CASSPRTVDNSPLHF. The CDR3 DNA reads as TGTGCCAGCAGTCCAAGGACAGTAGATAATTCACCCCTCCACTTT.

The V gene is TRBV5-6, the J gene TRBJ1-2; maybe TRBD1 (5 bases). This CDR3 has 12 residues. V was shortened by 4 bases and J by 4 bases, with 8 bases between the two germline ends. Germline V lookup: CDR1 SGHDT, CDR2 YYEEEE. The CDR3: CASSKGLYGYTF. CDR3 coding DNA: TGTGCCAGCAGCAAGGGACTCTATGGCTACACCTTC.